This T cell receptor (beta chain) was identified in a study of T cell responses to AZD1222 COVID-19 vaccine. Study-level results: White British donors predominated, females outnumbered males, and clonal diversity was possibly underestimated. Spike-spanning, vaccine-associated CD4 TCRs were dominant at 160-218 and 743-854.

Details on this clone: Its antigen remains unidentified.

Trimming removed 3 bases at V and 0 bases at J, with 5 bases between. Germline CDR1 and CDR2: LNHDA and SQIVND (reference sequence). This CDR3 has 14 amino acids. The repertoire was sequenced with immunoSEQ multiplex PCR; TCRdb's copy has only in-frame clones and lacks some. This sample has under 140,000 clones, with less than 95% found just once. This specimen consisted of peripheral blood, obtained 28 days after the second AZD1222 dose. The origin of this receptor is an adult who received the AZD1222 COVID-19 vaccine. The rearrangement uses TRBV19 and TRBJ1-4; D gene uncertain. The CDR3 region has the DNA TGTGCCAGTAGTATCCCGACAACTAATGAAAAACTGTTTTTT. Its protein product is CASSIPTTNEKLFF.